This TCR beta chain was identified in a study of shared clonotypes between healthy human individuals. The study enrolled healthy HIV-negative adults without recent acute infections or vaccinations as donors. Extraction of genomic DNA in unsorted samples used approximately 84 million PBMCs. V gave up 7 bases and J gave up 9 bases; unmatched junction bases: 7. The germline gives CDR1 MGHDK, CDR2 SYGVNS. The CDR3 is made up of 12 amino acids. Sequenced by immunoSEQ multiplex PCR; TCRdb stores in-frame clones only, minus some. Here the sample spans about half a million clones, roughly 80% being singletons.

The clonotype originates from a woman aged 40 to 49 in good health. Some clones in this sample may be carry-over from other donors' samples. Sequencing was performed on PBMCs. The J gene is TRBJ1-1, the V gene TRBV25-1, with TRBD1 matching 8 bases. In DNA, the CDR3 is TGTGCCAGCATGGGACAGGTTACCAAAGCTTTCTTT. Amino acid sequence: CASMGQVTKAFF. The variable domain in full, completed from reference TRBV25-1 and TRBJ1-1, reads EADIYQTPRYLVIGTGKKITLECSQTMGHDKMYWYQQDPGMELHLIHYSYGVNSTEKGDLSSESTVSRIRTEHFPLTLESARPSHTSQYLCASMGQVTKAFFGQGTRLTVV.